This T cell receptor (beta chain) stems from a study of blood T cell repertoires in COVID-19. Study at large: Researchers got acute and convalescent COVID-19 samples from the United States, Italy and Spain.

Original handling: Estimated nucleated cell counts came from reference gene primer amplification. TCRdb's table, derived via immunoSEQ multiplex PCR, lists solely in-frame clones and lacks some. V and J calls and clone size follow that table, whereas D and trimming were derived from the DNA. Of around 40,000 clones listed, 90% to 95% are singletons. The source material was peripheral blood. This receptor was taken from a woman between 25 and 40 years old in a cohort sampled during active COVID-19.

The chain's CDR3 is CASSLTGVAGNTIYF. CDR3 nucleotide sequence: TGTGCCAGCAGTTTGACAGGGGTCGCTGGAAACACCATATATTTT. The rearrangement joins TRBV27 to TRBJ1-3; 8 bases map to TRBD1. The germline V gene encodes CDR1 MNHEY and CDR2 SMNVEV (reference sequence). The J segment lost 2 bases and the V segment lost 3 bases, leaving 3 bases of the junction unmatched. This CDR3 comprises 15 residues.